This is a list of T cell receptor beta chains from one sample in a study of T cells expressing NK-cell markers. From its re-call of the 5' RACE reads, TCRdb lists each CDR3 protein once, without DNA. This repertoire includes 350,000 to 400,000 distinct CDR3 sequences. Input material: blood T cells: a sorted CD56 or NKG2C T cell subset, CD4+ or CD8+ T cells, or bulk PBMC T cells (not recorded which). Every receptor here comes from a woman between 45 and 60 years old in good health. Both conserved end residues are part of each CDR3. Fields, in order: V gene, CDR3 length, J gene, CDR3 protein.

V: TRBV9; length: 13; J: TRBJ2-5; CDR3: CASSRRAEETQYF
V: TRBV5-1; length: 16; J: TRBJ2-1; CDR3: CASSLGVLAGYNEQFF
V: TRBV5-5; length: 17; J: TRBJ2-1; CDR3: CASSLLALAGLNNEQFF
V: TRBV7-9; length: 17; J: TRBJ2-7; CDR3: CASSLAPGTGGSYEQYF
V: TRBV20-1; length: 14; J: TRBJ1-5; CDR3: CSANQEGGNQPQHF
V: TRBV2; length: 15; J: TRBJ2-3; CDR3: CASSDYFSDTDTQYF
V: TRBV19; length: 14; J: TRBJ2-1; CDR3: CASSIQGYSHEQFF
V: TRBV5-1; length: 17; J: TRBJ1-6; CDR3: CASSWSPAISYNSPLHF
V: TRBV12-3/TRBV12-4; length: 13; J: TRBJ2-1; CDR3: CATGGGYNNEQFF
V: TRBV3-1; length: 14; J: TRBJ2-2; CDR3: CASSQESGTGELFF
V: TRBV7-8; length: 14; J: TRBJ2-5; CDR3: CASSWLGDQETQYF
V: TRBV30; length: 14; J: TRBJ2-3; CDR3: CAWSRGGNADTQYF
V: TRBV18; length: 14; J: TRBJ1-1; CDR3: CASSSRGVNTEAFF
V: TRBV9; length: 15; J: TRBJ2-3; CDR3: CASSVDGGLTDTQYF
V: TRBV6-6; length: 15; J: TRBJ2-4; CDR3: CASSYRDIAKNIQYF
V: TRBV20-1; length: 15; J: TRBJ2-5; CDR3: CSARDRDWVGETQYF
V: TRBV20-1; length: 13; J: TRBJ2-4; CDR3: CSARVEGLDIQYF
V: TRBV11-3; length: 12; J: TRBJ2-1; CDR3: CASSLVSAFRFF
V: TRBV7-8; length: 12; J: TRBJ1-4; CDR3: CASSPSDIKLFF
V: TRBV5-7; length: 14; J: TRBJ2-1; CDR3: CASILMGRNNEQFF
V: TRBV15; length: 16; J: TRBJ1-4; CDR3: CATSPHPRGTNEKLFF
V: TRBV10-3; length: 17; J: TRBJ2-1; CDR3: CAISDGTSGARGDEQFF
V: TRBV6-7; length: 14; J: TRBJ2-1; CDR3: CASSYSTSSGEQFF
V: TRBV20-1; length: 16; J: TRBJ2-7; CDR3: CSARFPRQGITYEQYF
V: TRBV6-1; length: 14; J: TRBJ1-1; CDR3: CASSGQDGGTEAFF
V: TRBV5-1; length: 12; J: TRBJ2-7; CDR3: CASSTRVGEQYF
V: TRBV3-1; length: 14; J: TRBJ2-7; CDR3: CASTRGLVTYEQYF
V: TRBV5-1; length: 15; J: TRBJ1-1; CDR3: CASSLSASEYTEAFF
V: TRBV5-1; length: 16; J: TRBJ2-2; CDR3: CASSLGPPTGPGELFF
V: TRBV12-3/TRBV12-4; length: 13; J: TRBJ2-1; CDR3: CASTEFSYNEQFF
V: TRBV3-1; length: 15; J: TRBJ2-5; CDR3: CASSPRGARQETQYF
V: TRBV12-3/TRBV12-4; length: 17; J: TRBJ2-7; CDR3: CASSSGLAGGGPYEQYF
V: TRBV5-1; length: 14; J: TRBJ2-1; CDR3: CASSSQGRWNEQFF
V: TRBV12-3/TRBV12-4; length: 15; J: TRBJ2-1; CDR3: CASNLSGAQGNEQFF
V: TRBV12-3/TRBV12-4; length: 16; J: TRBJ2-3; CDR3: CASTSSGTPSTDTQYF
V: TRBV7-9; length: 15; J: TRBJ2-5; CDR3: CASSLLGGGRETQYF
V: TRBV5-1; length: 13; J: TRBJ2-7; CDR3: CASSLLGDYEQYF
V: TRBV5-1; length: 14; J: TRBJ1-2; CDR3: CASSYEDGVYGYTF
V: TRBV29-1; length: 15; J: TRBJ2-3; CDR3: CSVSTSGTFTDTQYF
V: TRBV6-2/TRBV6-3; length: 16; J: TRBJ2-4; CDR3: CASSYPGTLAKNIQYF
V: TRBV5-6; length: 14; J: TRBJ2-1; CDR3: CASWGTGFWNEQFF
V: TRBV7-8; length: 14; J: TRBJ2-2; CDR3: CASSRTPGPGELFF
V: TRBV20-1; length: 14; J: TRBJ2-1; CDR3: CSARARLGYNEQFF
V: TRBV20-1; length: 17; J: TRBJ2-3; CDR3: CSAADPTTSGRTDTQYF
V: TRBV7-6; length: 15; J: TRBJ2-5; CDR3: CASSRTGGYQETQYF
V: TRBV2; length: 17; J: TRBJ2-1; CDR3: CASSETRLAGVHNEQFF
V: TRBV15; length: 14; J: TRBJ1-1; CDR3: CATSRGGLNTEAFF
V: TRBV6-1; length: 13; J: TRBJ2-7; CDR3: CASSYRLPLEQYF